Included here is one TCR beta chain sequence, with context. The antigen remains unidentified. The naive CD8 fraction comprised CD45RO-negative cells positively selected for CCR7 and excluded terminally differentiated effector memory CD45RA+ cells. The source of the sample is a study of shared clonotypes between healthy human individuals. Study-wide findings and caveats: Sharing across four donors was highest in naive CD4 (approximately 5%) and lowest in memory CD8 (around 0.4%).

Clones were read by immunoSEQ multiplex PCR, and TCRdb kept only the in-frame ones, dropping some. The sample holds more than 2 million clones, around 93% seen once. The sequence was obtained from a young man in good health. Some clones in this sample may be carry-over from other donors' samples. The material sequenced was naive CD8+ T cells from PBMCs.

CDR3 protein: CASSLERGLAKNIQYF. The CDR3 DNA reads TGTGCCAGCAGCTTAGAGCGCGGACTAGCCAAAAACATTCAGTACTTC. The genes are TRBV7-8 and TRBJ2-4; D is perhaps TRBD2 (5 bases). The V gene lost 1 base and the J gene lost 0 bases, with 10 bases spanning the gap. CDR3 length equals 16 residues. Germline CDR1 SGHVS, CDR2 FQNEAQ.